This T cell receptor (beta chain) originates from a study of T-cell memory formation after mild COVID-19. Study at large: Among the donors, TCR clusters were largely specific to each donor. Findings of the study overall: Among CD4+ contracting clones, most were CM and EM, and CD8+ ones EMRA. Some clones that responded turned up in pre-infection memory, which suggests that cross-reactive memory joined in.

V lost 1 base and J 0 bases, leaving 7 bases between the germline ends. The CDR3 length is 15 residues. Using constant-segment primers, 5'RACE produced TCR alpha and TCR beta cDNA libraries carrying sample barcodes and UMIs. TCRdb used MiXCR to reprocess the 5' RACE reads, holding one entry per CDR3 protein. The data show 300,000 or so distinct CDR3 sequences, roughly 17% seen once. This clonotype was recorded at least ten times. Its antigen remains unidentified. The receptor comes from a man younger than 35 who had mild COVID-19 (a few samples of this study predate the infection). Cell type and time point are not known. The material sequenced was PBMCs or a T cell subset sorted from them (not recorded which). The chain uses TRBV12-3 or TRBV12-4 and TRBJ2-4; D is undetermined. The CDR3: CASSLGSLAKNIQYF. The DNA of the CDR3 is TGTGCCAGCAGTTTAGGTTCCTTAGCCAAAAACATTCAGTACTTC.